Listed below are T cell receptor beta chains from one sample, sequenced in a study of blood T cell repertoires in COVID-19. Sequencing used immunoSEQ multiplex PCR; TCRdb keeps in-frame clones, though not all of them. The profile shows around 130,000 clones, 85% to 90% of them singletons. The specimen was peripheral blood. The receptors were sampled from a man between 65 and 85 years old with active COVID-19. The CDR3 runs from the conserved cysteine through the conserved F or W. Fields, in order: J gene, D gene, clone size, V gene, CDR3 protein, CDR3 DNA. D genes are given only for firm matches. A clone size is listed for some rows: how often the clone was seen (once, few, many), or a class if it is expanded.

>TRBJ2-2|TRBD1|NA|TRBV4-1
CASRRQGTTGELFF
TGCGCCAGCAGGAGACAGGGGACCACCGGGGAGCTGTTTTTT
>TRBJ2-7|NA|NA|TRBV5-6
CASSLAGKPYEQYF
TGTGCCAGCAGCTTGGCAGGCAAGCCCTACGAGCAGTACTTC
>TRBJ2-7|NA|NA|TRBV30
CAWGTSYEQYF
TGTGCCTGGGGTACTAGCTACGAGCAGTACTTC
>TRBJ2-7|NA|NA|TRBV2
CASSRDTGYEQYF
TGTGCCAGCAGTAGGGACACCGGCTACGAGCAGTACTTC
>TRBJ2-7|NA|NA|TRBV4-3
CASSQGVTGGGLYEQYF
TGCGCCAGCAGCCAAGGGGTTACCGGGGGTGGTTTGTACGAGCAGTACTTC
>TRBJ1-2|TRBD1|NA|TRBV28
CASSPETGGRGYTF
TGTGCCAGCAGTCCGGAGACAGGGGGCCGTGGCTACACCTTC
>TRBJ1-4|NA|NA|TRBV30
CAWSVPRGNLNEKLFF
TGTGCCTGGAGTGTCCCCCGCGGAAACTTAAATGAAAAACTGTTTTTT
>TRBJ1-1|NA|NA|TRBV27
CASIPRVGEAFF
TGTGCCAGCATCCCGCGGGTGGGTGAAGCTTTCTTT
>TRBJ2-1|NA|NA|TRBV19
CASRGGNEQFF
TGTGCCAGCAGAGGAGGTAATGAGCAGTTCTTC
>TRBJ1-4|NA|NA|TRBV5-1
CASRPGSNEKLFF
TGCGCCAGCAGGCCGGGATCTAATGAAAAACTGTTTTTT
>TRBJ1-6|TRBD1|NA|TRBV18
CASSLVDRVVNSPLHF
TGTGCCAGCTCACTTGTCGACAGGGTGGTCAATTCACCCCTCCACTTT
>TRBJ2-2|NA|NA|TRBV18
CASSPLHRANTGELFF
TGTGCCAGCTCACCACTTCACAGGGCGAACACCGGGGAGCTGTTTTTT
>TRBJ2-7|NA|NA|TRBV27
CASSRFGQVAYEQYF
TGTGCCAGCAGTCGCTTTGGCCAGGTAGCCTACGAGCAGTACTTC
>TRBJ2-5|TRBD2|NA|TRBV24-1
CATSRGGGRAGGLETQYF
TGTGCCACCAGTCGGGGGGGAGGTCGTGCGGGAGGGTTGGAGACCCAGTACTTC
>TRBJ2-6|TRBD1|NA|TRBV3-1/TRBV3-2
CASSPLETGGTGANVLTF
TGTGCCAGCAGCCCCTTGGAGACAGGGGGCACTGGGGCCAACGTCCTGACTTTC
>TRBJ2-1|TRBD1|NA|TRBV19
CASSKGRDRGLNEQFF
TGTGCCAGTAGTAAAGGCCGGGACAGGGGGCTGAATGAGCAGTTCTTC
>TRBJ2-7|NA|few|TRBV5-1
CASSFGASYEQYF
TGCGCCAGCAGCTTTGGAGCGAGCTACGAGCAGTACTTC
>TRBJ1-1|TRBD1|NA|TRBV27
CASSPTGRVNTEAFF
TGTGCCAGCAGTCCGACAGGGCGGGTAAACACTGAAGCTTTCTTT
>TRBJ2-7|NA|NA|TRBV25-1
CASTPRARSYEQYF
TGTGCCAGCACTCCCAGAGCCAGGTCCTACGAGCAGTACTTC
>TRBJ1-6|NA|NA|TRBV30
CAWSGSSRPYNSPLHF
TGTGCCTGGAGTGGGAGTTCTCGTCCGTATAATTCACCCCTCCACTTT
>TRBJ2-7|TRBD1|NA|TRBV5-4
CASMTGPKAGPMYF
TGTGCCAGCATGACAGGGCCGAAGGCGGGTCCGATGTACTTC
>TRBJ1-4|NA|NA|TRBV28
CALGAAATNEKLFF
TGTGCCCTAGGGGCGGCAGCAACTAATGAAAAACTGTTTTTT
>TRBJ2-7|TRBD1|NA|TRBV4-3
CASSPSDREERAQYF
TGCGCCAGCAGCCCCTCGGACAGGGAGGAAAGGGCGCAGTACTTC
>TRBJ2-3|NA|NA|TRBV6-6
CASSYLFTDTQYF
TGTGCCAGCAGTTATCTCTTCACAGATACGCAGTATTTT
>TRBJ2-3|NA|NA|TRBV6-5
CASSRGYDTDTQYF
TGTGCCAGCAGTAGAGGGTACGACACAGATACGCAGTATTTT
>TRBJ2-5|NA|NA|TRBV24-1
CATSDPRTGLQETQYF
TGTGCCACCAGTGATCCGCGCACCGGACTCCAAGAGACCCAGTACTTC
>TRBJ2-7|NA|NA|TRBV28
CAIGSRRYEQYF
TGTGCCATAGGTAGTAGGAGATACGAGCAGTACTTC
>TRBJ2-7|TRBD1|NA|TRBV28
CASRVGPGTGLSEQYF
TGTGCCAGCAGAGTGGGCCCCGGGACAGGGCTTAGCGAGCAGTACTTC
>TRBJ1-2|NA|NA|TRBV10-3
CAISGVAGVGYTF
TGTGCCATCAGTGGGGTTGCGGGCGTTGGCTACACCTTC
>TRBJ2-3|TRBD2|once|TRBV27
CASSLSTSGYTQYF
TGTGCCAGCAGTTTATCGACTAGCGGATATACGCAGTATTTT
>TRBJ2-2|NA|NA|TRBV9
CASSGGGVNTGELFF
TGTGCCAGCAGCGGCGGCGGCGTGAACACCGGGGAGCTGTTTTTT